These 32 T cell receptor beta chains share one sample of origin, sequenced in a study of fetal regulatory T cell absence and autoimmunity. Libraries were prepared by immunoSEQ multiplex PCR; TCRdb keeps only in-frame clonotypes and omits some of them. The profile covers about 46,000 clones, with around 85% appearing a single time and roughly 0.37% taken by the ten largest. The sequencing input was cord blood. These receptors came from a newborn boy with IPEX syndrome.

The chain uses TRBV5-4 and TRBJ2-7; 10 bases are a match to TRBD2. The length of the CDR3 is 15 residues. Trimming at V came to 2 bases and at J to 0 bases, leaving 2 bases not matched to a gene. Germline V gives CDR1 SGHNT, CDR2 YYREEE (reference sequence). The CDR3 spells CASSLTSGVSYEQYF. The CDR3 DNA is TGTGCCAGCAGCTTAACTAGCGGGGTCTCCTACGAGCAGTACTTC.

The chain joins TRBV4-2 to TRBJ2-2, with TRBD2 matching over 11 bases. CDR3 length: 15 amino acids. V shed 1 base and J 7 bases; nucleotides not matched to a gene: 2. The germline V gene encodes CDR1 LGHNA and CDR2 YNFKEQ. CDR3 region: CASSQALAGVGELFF. CDR3 nucleotides: TGTGCCAGCAGCCAAGCACTAGCGGGAGTCGGGGAGCTGTTTTTT.

V is TRBV29-1 and J is TRBJ2-1; TRBD2 matches at 8 bases. The CDR3 loop spans 15 amino acids. The germline gives CDR1 SQVTM, CDR2 ANQGSEA. V lost 0 bases and J lost 5; bases outside the gene matches: 6. The CDR3 nucleotides read TGCAGCGTTGAAGATGGCGGACTAGCACACAATGAGCAGTTCTTC. Its protein product is CSVEDGGLAHNEQFF.

The chain joins TRBV20-1 to TRBJ2-3; D gene uncertain. CDR3 length: 10 amino acids. Germline V gene data show CDR1 as DFQATT and CDR2 as SNEGSKA (reference sequence). The CDR3 protein is CMDSTDTQYF. CDR3 sequence (DNA): TGCATGGACAGCACAGATACGCAGTATTTT.

This chain joins TRBV11-3 and TRBJ2-2, with D unresolved. Trimming cost V 5 bases and J 4 bases, with 8 bases left between them. The CDR3 sequence is 13 residues long. Germline V lookup: CDR1 SGHNT, CDR2 YENEEA. Written as DNA, the CDR3 is TGTGCCAGCAGCGCAGGATTCACCGGGGAGCTGTTTTTT. Residues: CASSAGFTGELFF.

The J gene is TRBJ1-1, the V gene TRBV9; D ambiguous. Germline V gives CDR1 SGDLS, CDR2 YYNGEE. V lost 0 bases and J lost 1, with 16 bases in between. The CDR3 spans 17 residues. The CDR3 sequence: CASSVEARYHQNTEAFF. The CDR3 DNA follows: TGTGCCAGCAGCGTAGAGGCAAGGTACCACCAGAACACTGAAGCTTTCTTT.

J is TRBJ2-2 and V is TRBV9, with TRBD2 matching 8 bases. The V gene end was trimmed by 2 bases and the J gene end by 3 bases; junction bases not matched to a gene: 6. CDR3 size: 16 residues. Germline assignment: CDR1 SGDLS and CDR2 YYNGEE. This CDR3 is CASSVRGGKYTGELFF. The DNA for the CDR3 is TGTGCCAGCAGCGTCCGGGGGGGTAAATACACCGGGGAGCTGTTTTTT.

The rearrangement uses TRBV5-1 and TRBJ2-3; 9 nucleotides match TRBD2. The trim removed 1 base at V and 3 bases at J, leaving 6 bases unmatched. The CDR3 length is 16 residues. Germline V lookup: CDR1 SGHRS, CDR2 YFSETQ. CDR3 sequence: CASSLSLAGGTDTQYF. The CDR3 DNA follows: TGCGCCAGCAGCTTGTCACTAGCGGGCGGGACAGATACGCAGTATTTT.

This chain joins TRBV9 and TRBJ2-3, with D maybe TRBD2 (6 bases). This CDR3 contains 14 residues. Germline V gene lookup returns CDR1 SGDLS and CDR2 YYNGEE. Trimming pared 4 bases from V and 0 bases from J, leaving 9 bases between. The CDR3 bases are TGTGCCAGCAGCTTCGGGACTAGCACAGATACGCAGTATTTT. It specifies CASSFGTSTDTQYF.

V usage is TRBV7-2 and J usage is TRBJ2-7, with D unresolved. V gave up 1 base and J gave up 1 base, with 8 bases separating them. Germline lookup yields CDR1 SGHTA and CDR2 FQGNSA. The CDR3 is made up of 14 amino acids. The CDR3 bases are TGTGCCAGCAGCTTAGTTCCGGATTCCTACGAGCAGTACTTC. Protein: CASSLVPDSYEQYF.

This clone was counted a few times. The chain is built from TRBV2 and TRBJ2-7; 8 nucleotides agree with TRBD1. The CDR3 length is 15 residues. V was clipped by 6 bases and J by 3 bases; unmatched bases: 10. Germline V gives CDR1 SNHLY, CDR2 FYNNEI. The CDR3 nucleotides are TGTGCCAGCAGCTATCGACAGGGGCCCAACTACGAGCAGTACTTC. This gives the protein CASSYRQGPNYEQYF.

The genes are TRBV27 and TRBJ2-1; 9 nucleotides match TRBD2. Germline V gene lookup returns CDR1 MNHEY and CDR2 SMNVEV (reference sequence). The trim removed 3 bases at V and 7 bases at J, leaving 7 bases unmatched. This CDR3 region has 15 residues. DNA of the CDR3: TGTGCCAGCAGTTTCAGACTAGCGGCGGGGAATGAGCAGTTCTTC. The encoded protein is CASSFRLAAGNEQFF.

The chain carries TRBV18 and TRBJ2-7; 7 bases align to TRBD1. Germline V CDR1 and CDR2: KGHSH, LQKENI. CDR3 length: 15 residues. V trimming: 0 bases; J trimming: 6 bases; junction bases outside the gene matches: 8. This chain's CDR3 is CASSPPAAAGGEQYF. As DNA, the CDR3 is TGTGCCAGCTCACCACCGGCCGCCGCAGGGGGCGAGCAGTACTTC.

The CDR3 loop is CASSQVTGRETNEKLFF. CDR3 nucleotides: TGTGCCAGCAGCCAAGTGACAGGGAGGGAGACTAATGAAAAACTGTTTTTT. This chain links TRBV14 with TRBJ1-4; TRBD1 aligns across 7 bases. The CDR3 totals 17 residues. The junction had 7 bases not matched to a gene; V was cut back by 1 base and J by 2 bases. CDR1 and CDR2 from the germline V gene are SGHDN and FVKESK. The whole variable domain, remainder taken from reference TRBV14 and TRBJ1-4, is EAGVTQFPSHSVIEKGQTVTLRCDPISGHDNLYWYRRVMGKEIKFLLHFVKESKQDESGMPNNRFLAERTGGTYSTLKVQPAELEDSGVYFCASSQVTGRETNEKLFFGSGTQLSVL.

This rearrangement joins TRBV30 to TRBJ1-5, with a tentative D call TRBD1 (6 bases). The CDR3 runs to 14 residues. The V gene's germline CDR1 is GTSNPN and CDR2 SVGIG (reference sequence). V was pared by 2 bases and J by 7 bases, with 15 bases between. CDR3 sequence (DNA): TGTGCCTGGAGTAGGGGGGGCCTTCTGCAGCCCCAGCATTTT. It translates to CAWSRGGLLQPQHF.

This sequence joins TRBV6-1 and TRBJ2-7, with 8 bases identical to TRBD1. V was pared by 5 bases and J by 2 bases, with 2 bases of the junction left unmatched. The CDR3 is 13 residues long. Germline V gene lookup returns CDR1 MNHNS and CDR2 SASEGT. CDR3: CASSPDRAYEQYF. As DNA, the CDR3 is TGTGCCAGCAGTCCGGACAGGGCCTACGAGCAGTACTTC.

This chain uses TRBV27 with TRBJ2-3; 9 bases agree with TRBD2. Germline V gene lookup returns CDR1 MNHEY and CDR2 SMNVEV (reference sequence). Trimming at V came to 3 bases and at J to 7 bases, leaving 29 bases not matched to a gene. This CDR3 has 22 amino acids. For the CDR3, the DNA is TGTGCCAGCAGTTTTAAGAGGTTCAGCCTAGTAGCGGGGGCCCTAGGATTGAATACGCAGTATTTT. Protein product: CASSFKRFSLVAGALGLNTQYF.

This chain uses TRBV15 with TRBJ1-2; no clear D. CDR1 is LNHNV, CDR2 YYDKDF, per germline (reference sequence). The CDR3 has 13 amino acids. Trimming cost V 5 bases and J 2 bases, with 9 bases left between them. CDR3 residues: CATSPRRNYGYTF. CDR3 DNA: TGTGCCACCAGCCCCCGACGGAACTATGGCTACACCTTC.

This clone appeared a few times. The V and J genes are TRBV18 and TRBJ1-2; D may be TRBD1 (6 bases). Germline CDR1 KGHSH, CDR2 LQKENI. This CDR3 is 14 amino acids long. V lost 3 bases, J lost 6 bases, and 14 bases lay in between. The CDR3 here is CASSPSPGVNGYTF. CDR3 DNA sequence: TGTGCCAGCTCACCCTCCCCAGGGGTAAATGGCTACACCTTC.

Only a few counts were recorded for this clone. The V call is TRBV9, the J call TRBJ2-2; possibly TRBD1 or TRBD2 for D (5 bases each). V lost 0 bases and J 3 bases, leaving 6 bases between the germline ends. The germline CDR1 and CDR2 sequences are SGDLS and YYNGEE. This CDR3 is 14 amino acids long. CDR3 loop: CASSVVGDTGELFF. In DNA form, the CDR3 reads TGTGCCAGCAGCGTAGTGGGGGACACCGGGGAGCTGTTTTTT.

The rearrangement links TRBV6-1 to TRBJ2-6; unclear D gene. CDR3 length: 15 amino acids. V was pared by 6 bases and J by 11 bases, with 20 bases between. Looked up from germline, CDR1 is MNHNS and CDR2 is SASEGT. In DNA form, the CDR3 reads TGTGCCAGCAGCAGCCTTTGGCAGACCCCCCACGTCCTGACTTTC. This translates into CASSSLWQTPHVLTF.

This CDR3 reads CASSEGTGGADTQYF. The CDR3 DNA follows: TGTGCCAGCAGTGAAGGGACAGGGGGCGCAGATACGCAGTATTTT. V is TRBV6-1 and J is TRBJ2-3; TRBD1 matches at 11 bases. Unmatched junction bases numbered 1, after V lost 1 base and J lost 4 bases. Germline V gene data show CDR1 as MNHNS and CDR2 as SASEGT. The CDR3 has 15 amino acids.

V usage is TRBV7-9 and J usage is TRBJ2-3, with 11 bases fitting TRBD2. CDR3 length equals 17 residues. Germline CDR1 SEHNR, CDR2 FQNEAQ (reference sequence). J lost 0 bases, V lost 4 bases, and 6 bases had no gene match. The CDR3 spells CASSSGSGGASTDTQYF. CDR3 DNA: TGTGCCAGCAGCTCAGGTAGCGGGGGGGCCAGCACAGATACGCAGTATTTT.

This clone was counted a single time. The V call is TRBV4-3, the J call TRBJ2-2; 10 bases align to TRBD2. This CDR3 has 17 residues. The germline CDR1 and CDR2 sequences are LGHNA and YSLEER. J gave up 3 bases and V 4 bases, and 8 bases lay outside the gene matches. CDR3 in amino acids: CASSPVISGGYTGELFF. For the CDR3, the DNA is TGCGCCAGCAGCCCAGTCATTAGCGGGGGGTACACCGGGGAGCTGTTTTTT.

The chain employs TRBV29-1 and TRBJ2-5; 12 bases agree with TRBD2. The CDR3 extends over 15 amino acids. V trimming: 7 bases; J trimming: 5 bases; junction bases outside the gene matches: 11. The germline V gene encodes CDR1 SQVTM and CDR2 ANQGSEA. Here the CDR3 reads CSARLAGAFLETQYF. In DNA form, the CDR3 reads TGCAGCGCCCGACTAGCGGGAGCCTTTTTGGAGACCCAGTACTTC.

V and J are TRBV27 and TRBJ2-3; a weak D match, TRBD2 (6 bases). CDR1 is MNHEY and CDR2 is SMNVEV in the germline V gene (reference sequence). The germline V and J ends were trimmed by 6 bases and 2 bases, with 15 bases remaining between them. The CDR3 sequence is 15 residues long. CDR3: CASSREVTSTDTQYF. CDR3 coding DNA: TGTGCCAGCAGCAGGGAGGTGACCTCCACAGATACGCAGTATTTT.

The V and J genes are TRBV4-2 and TRBJ2-7; D not certain. Germline V CDR1 and CDR2: LGHNA, YNFKEQ. The CDR3 is 13 residues long. Trimming removed 5 bases at V and 6 bases at J, with 14 bases between. The DNA for the CDR3 is TGTGCCAGCAGCTTAGTGGCTAGTGGCGAGCAGTACTTC. Its translation is CASSLVASGEQYF.

The chain joins TRBV7-2 to TRBJ2-1; D is tentatively TRBD1 or TRBD2 (5 bases each). The CDR3 sequence is 13 residues long. In germline, CDR1 is SGHTA, CDR2 FQGNSA. The V gene lost 4 bases and the J gene lost 8 bases, with 12 bases spanning the gap. The CDR3: CASSSVSGHEQFF. As DNA, the CDR3 is TGTGCCAGCAGCTCGGTGTCGGGGCATGAGCAGTTCTTC.

The chain's CDR3 is CATSRDRGNYGYTF. CDR3 nucleotide sequence: TGTGCCACCAGCAGAGACAGGGGGAACTATGGCTACACCTTC. The chain employs TRBV15 and TRBJ1-2; 7 bases are shared with TRBD1. V lost 0 bases to trimming and J lost 2 bases; unmatched junction nucleotides: 0. In germline, CDR1 is LNHNV, CDR2 YYDKDF (reference sequence). The CDR3 length is 14 residues.

J is TRBJ2-3 and V is TRBV12-5; the match to TRBD2 covers 7 bases. This CDR3 is 19 amino acids long. Germline-derived CDR1 and CDR2 are LGHNT and FRNRAP. V shed 0 bases and J 6 bases; nucleotides not matched to a gene: 18. DNA for the CDR3: TGTGCTAGTGGTTTGGTACTTTTTTTTCGGCGGGAGTGGGAGGATACGCAGTATTTT. It specifies CASGLVLFFRREWEDTQYF.

This sequence joins TRBV19 and TRBJ1-1, with D unclear. This CDR3 contains 14 residues. The germline gives CDR1 LNHDA, CDR2 SQIVND (reference sequence). V was shortened by 3 bases and J by 3 bases, with 11 bases between the two germline ends. The CDR3 loop reads CASSIIGLHTEAFF. In DNA, the CDR3 is TGTGCCAGTAGTATTATAGGGTTGCACACTGAAGCTTTCTTT.

The chain recombines TRBV19 with TRBJ2-7, with 10 bases lining up with TRBD2. There are 16 residues in the CDR3. Germline V lookup: CDR1 LNHDA, CDR2 SQIVND (reference sequence). V was clipped by 6 bases and J by 3 bases; unmatched bases: 11. The CDR3 DNA sequence: TGTGCCAGTAGCAGGTCACTAGCGGGGCCTGTCTACGAGCAGTACTTC. Translated, it gives CASSRSLAGPVYEQYF.